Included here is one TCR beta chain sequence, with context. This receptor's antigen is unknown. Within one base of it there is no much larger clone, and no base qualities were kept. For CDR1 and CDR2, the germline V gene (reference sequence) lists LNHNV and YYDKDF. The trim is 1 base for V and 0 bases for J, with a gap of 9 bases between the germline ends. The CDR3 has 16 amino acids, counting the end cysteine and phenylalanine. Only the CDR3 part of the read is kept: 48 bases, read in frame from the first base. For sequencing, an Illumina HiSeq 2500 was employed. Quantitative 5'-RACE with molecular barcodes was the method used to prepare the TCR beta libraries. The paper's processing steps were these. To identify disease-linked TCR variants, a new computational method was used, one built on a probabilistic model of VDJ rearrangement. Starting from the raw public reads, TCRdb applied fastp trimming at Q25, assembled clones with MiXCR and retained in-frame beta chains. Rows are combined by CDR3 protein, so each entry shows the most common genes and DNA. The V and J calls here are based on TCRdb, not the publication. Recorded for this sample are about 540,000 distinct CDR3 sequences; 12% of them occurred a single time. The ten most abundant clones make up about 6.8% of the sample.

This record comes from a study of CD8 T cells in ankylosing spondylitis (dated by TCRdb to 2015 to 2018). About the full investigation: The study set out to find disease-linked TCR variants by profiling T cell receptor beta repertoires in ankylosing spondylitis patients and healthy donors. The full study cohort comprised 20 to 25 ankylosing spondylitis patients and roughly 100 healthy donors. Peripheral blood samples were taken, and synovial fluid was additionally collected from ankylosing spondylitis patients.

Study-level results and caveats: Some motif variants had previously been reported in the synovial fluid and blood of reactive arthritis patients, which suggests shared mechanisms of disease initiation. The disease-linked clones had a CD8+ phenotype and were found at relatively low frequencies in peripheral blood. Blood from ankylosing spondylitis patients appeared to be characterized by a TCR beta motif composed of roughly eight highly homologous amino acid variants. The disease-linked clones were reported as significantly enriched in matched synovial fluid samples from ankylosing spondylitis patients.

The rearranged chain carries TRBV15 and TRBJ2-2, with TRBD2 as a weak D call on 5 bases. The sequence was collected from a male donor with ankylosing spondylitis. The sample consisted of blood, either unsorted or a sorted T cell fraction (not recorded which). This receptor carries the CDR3 CATSRVRTANTGELFF. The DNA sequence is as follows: TGTGCCACCAGCAGAGTAAGGACTGCGAACACCGGGGAGCTGTTTTTT.